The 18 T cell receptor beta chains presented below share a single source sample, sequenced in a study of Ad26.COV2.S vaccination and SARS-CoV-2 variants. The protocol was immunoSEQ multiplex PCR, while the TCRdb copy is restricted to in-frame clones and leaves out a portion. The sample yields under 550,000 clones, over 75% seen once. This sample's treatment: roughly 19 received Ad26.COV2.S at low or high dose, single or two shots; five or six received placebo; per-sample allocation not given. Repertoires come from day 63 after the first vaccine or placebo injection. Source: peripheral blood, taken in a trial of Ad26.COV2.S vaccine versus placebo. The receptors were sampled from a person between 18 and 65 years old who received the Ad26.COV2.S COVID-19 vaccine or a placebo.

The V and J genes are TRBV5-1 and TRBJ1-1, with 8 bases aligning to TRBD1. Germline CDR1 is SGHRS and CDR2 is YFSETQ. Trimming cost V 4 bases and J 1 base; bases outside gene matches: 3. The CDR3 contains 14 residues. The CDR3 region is CASSPGQENTEAFF. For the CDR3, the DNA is TGCGCCAGCAGCCCGGGACAGGAGAACACTGAAGCTTTCTTT.

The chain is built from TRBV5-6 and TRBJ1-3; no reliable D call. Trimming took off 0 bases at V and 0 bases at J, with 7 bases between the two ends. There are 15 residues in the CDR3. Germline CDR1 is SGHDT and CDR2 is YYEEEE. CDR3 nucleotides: TGTGCCAGCAGCTTGGCGGGGTACTCTGGAAACACCATATATTTT. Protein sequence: CASSLAGYSGNTIYF.

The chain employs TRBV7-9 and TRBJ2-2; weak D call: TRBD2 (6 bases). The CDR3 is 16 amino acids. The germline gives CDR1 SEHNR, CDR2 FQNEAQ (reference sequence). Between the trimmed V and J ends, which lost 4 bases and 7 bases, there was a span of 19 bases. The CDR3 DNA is TGTGCCAGCAGCTCGAGGCCACTAGCCAGAGGCGGGGAGCTGTTTTTT. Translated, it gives CASSSRPLARGGELFF.

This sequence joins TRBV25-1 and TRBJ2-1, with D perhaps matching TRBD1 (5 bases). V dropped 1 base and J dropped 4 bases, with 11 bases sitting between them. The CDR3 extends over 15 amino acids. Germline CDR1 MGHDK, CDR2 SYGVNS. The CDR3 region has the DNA TGTGCCAGCAGTGAATCCAGGTCAGGGTACAATGAGCAGTTCTTC. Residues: CASSESRSGYNEQFF. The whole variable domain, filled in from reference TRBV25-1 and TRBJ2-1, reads EADIYQTPRYLVIGTGKKITLECSQTMGHDKMYWYQQDPGMELHLIHYSYGVNSTEKGDLSSESTVSRIRTEHFPLTLESARPSHTSQYLCASSESRSGYNEQFFGPGTRLTVL.

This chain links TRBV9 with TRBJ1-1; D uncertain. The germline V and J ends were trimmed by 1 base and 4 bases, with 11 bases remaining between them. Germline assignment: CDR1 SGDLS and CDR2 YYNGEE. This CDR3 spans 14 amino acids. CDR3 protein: CASSVRAQFTEAFF. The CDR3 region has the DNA TGTGCCAGCAGCGTAAGAGCTCAGTTCACTGAAGCTTTCTTT.

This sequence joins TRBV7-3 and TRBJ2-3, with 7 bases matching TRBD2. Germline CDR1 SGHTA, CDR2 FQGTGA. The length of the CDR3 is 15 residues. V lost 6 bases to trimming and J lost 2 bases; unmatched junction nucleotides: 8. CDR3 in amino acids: CASRIGAGPTDTQYF. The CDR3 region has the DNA TGTGCCAGCAGGATCGGAGCGGGGCCCACAGATACGCAGTATTTT.

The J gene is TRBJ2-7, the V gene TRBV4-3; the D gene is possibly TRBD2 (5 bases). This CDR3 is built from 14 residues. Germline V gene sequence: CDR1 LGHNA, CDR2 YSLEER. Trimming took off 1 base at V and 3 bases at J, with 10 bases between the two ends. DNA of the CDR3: TGCGCCAGCAGCCAAGTGCCTAGCAACTACGAGCAGTACTTC. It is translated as CASSQVPSNYEQYF.

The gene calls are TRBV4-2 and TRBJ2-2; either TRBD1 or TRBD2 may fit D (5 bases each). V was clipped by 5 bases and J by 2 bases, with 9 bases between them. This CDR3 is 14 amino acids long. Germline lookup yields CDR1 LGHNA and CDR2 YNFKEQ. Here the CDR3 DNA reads TGTGCCAGCAGCAAGTGGGACAACACCGGGGAGCTGTTTTTT. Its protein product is CASSKWDNTGELFF.

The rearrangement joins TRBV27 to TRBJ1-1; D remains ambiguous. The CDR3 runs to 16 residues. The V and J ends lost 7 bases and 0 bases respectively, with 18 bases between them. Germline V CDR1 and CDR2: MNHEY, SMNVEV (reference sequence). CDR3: CASTPGGVGMNTEAFF. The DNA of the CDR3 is TGTGCCAGCACCCCGGGCGGAGTAGGAATGAACACTGAAGCTTTCTTT.

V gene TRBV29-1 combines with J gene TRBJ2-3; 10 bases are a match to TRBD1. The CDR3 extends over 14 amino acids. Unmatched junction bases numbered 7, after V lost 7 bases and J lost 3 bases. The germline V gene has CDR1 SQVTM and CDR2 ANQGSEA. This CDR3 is CSADDRGLTDTQYF. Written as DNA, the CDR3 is TGCAGCGCCGACGACAGGGGGCTAACAGATACGCAGTATTTT.

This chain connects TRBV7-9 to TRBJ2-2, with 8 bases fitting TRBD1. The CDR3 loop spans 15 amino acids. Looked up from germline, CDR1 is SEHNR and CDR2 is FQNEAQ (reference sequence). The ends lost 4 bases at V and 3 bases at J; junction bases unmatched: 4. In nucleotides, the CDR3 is TGTGCCAGCAGCTCGACAGGGGCGGACACCGGGGAGCTGTTTTTT. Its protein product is CASSSTGADTGELFF. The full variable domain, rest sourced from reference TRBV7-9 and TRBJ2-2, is DTGVSQNPRHKITKRGQNVTFRCDPISEHNRLYWYRQTLGQGPEFLTYFQNEAQLEKSRLLSDRFSAERPKGSFSTLEIQRTEQGDSAMYLCASSSTGADTGELFFGEGSRLTVL.

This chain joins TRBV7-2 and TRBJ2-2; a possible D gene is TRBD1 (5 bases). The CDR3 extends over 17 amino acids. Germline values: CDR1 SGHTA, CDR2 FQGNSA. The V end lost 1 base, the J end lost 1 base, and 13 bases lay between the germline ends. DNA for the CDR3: TGTGCCAGCAGCTTAGGCCGCTGGGGCTTGAACACCGGGGAGCTGTTTTTT. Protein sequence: CASSLGRWGLNTGELFF.

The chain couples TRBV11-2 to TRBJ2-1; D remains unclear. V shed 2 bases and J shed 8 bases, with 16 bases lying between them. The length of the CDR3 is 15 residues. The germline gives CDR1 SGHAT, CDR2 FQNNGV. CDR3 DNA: TGTGCCAGCAGCTTACCTGTTGGCTCAGGCTATGAGCAGTTCTTC. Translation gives CASSLPVGSGYEQFF.

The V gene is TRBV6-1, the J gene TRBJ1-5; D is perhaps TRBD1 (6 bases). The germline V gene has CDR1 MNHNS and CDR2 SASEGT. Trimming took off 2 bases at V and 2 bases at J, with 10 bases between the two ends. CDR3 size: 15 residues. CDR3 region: CASSEQGLGNQPQHF. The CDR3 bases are TGTGCCAGCAGTGAACAGGGGTTAGGCAATCAGCCCCAGCATTTT.

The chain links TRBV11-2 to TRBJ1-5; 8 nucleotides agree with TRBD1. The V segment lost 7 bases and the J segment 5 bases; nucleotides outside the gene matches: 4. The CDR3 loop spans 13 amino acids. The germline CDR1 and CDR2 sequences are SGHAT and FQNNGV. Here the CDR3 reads CASTVTGDQPQHF. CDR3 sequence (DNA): TGTGCCAGCACCGTGACAGGGGATCAGCCCCAGCATTTT.

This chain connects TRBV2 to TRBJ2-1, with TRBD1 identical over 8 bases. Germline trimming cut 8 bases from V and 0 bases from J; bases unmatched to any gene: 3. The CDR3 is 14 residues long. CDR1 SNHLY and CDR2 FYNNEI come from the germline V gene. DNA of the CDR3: TGTGCCAGCTCCGGGACAGGCTCCTACAATGAGCAGTTCTTC. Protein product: CASSGTGSYNEQFF.

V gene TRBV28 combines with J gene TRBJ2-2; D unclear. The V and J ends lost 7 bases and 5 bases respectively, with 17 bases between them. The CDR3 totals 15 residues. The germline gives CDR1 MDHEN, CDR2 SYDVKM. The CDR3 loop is CASKSHNRFTGELFF. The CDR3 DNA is TGTGCCAGCAAAAGTCACAACCGTTTTACCGGGGAGCTGTTTTTT.

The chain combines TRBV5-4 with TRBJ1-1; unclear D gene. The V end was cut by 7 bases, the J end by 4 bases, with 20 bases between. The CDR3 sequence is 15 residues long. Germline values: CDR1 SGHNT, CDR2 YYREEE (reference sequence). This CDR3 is CASATGSGRATEAFF. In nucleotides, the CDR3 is TGTGCCAGCGCCACCGGGAGCGGCCGGGCCACTGAAGCTTTCTTT. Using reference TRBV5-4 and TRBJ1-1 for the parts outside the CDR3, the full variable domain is ETGVTQSPTHLIKTRGQQVTLRCSSQSGHNTVSWYQQALGQGPQFIFQYYREEENGRGNFPPRFSGLQFPNYSSELNVNALELDDSALYLCASATGSGRATEAFFGQGTRLTVV.